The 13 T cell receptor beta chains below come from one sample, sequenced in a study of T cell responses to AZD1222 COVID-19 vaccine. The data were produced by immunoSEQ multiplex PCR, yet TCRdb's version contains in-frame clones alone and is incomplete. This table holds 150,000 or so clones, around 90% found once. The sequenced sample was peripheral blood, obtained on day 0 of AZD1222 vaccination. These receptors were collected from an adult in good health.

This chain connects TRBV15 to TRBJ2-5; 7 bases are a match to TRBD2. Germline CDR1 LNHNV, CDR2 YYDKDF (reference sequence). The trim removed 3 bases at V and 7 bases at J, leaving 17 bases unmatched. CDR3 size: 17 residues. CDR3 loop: CATSRGRGANYLGTQYF. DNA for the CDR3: TGTGCCACCAGCAGGGGGAGGGGAGCAAACTACTTAGGGACCCAGTACTTC.

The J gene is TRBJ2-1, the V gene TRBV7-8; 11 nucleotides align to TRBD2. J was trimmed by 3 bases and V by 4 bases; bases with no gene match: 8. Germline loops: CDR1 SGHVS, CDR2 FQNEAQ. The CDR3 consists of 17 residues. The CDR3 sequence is CASSSGRLAGRYNEQFF. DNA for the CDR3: TGTGCCAGCAGCTCAGGGCGACTAGCGGGGCGCTACAATGAGCAGTTCTTC.

CDR3 sequence (DNA): TGTGCCAGCAGTTCCGGGCGGGCGGCTGCAACTAATGAAAAACTGTTTTTT. Translated: CASSSGRAAATNEKLFF. J is TRBJ1-4 and V is TRBV28, with D unresolved. Germline V CDR1 and CDR2: MDHEN, SYDVKM. The CDR3 has 17 amino acids. The V end was cut by 4 bases, the J end by 0 bases, with 15 bases between.

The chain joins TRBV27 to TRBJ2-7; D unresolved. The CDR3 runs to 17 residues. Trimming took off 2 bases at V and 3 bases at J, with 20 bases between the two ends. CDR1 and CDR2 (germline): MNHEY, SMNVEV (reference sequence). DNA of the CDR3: TGTGCCAGCAGTTTAAGGGTTCTCTACCCCAGGAACTACGAGCAGTACTTC. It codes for CASSLRVLYPRNYEQYF.

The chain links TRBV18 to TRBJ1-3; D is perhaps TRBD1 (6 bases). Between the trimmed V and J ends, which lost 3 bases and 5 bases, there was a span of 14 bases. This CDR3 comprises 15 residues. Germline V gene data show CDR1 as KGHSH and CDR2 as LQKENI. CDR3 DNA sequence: TGTGCCAGCTCACCCACACAGGGAATGAGAAACACCATATATTTT. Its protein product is CASSPTQGMRNTIYF.

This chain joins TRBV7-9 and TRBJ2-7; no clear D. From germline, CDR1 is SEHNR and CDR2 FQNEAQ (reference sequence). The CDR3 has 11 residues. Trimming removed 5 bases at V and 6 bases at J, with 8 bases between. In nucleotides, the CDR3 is TGTGCCAGCAGCCACGAAGCCGAGCAGTACTTC. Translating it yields CASSHEAEQYF. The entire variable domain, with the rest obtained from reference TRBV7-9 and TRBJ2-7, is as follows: DTGVSQNPRHKITKRGQNVTFRCDPISEHNRLYWYRQTLGQGPEFLTYFQNEAQLEKSRLLSDRFSAERPKGSFSTLEIQRTEQGDSAMYLCASSHEAEQYFGPGTRLTVT.

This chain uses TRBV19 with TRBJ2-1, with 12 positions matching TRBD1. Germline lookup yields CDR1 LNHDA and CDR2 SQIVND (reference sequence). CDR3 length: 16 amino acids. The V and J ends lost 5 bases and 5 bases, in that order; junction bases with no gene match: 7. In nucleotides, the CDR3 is TGTGCCAGTAGTCTGGGACAGGGGGCGATAGACAATGAGCAGTTCTTC. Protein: CASSLGQGAIDNEQFF.

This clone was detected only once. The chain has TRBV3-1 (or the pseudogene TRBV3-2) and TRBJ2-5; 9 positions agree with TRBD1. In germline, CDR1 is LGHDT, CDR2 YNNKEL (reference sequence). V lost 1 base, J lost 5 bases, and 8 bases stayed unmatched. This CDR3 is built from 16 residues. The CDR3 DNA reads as TGTGCCAGCAGCCAAGGGAACAGGGGGCGAGTGGAGACCCAGTACTTC. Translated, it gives CASSQGNRGRVETQYF.

The CDR3 DNA is TGTGCCAGCTCACTGGGACAGGGCTCCTATAATTCACCCCTCCACTTT. Protein: CASSLGQGSYNSPLHF. The chain is built from TRBV18 and TRBJ1-6, with 9 bases aligning to TRBD1. The CDR3 runs 16 residues. V was clipped by 4 bases and J by 0 bases; unmatched bases: 1. Germline CDR1 KGHSH, CDR2 LQKENI.

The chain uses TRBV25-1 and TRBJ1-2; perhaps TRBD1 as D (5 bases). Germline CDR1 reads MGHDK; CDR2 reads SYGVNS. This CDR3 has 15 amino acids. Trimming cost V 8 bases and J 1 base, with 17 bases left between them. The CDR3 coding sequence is TGTGCCAGCTTCGGACTAGTCCAGGGTAACTATGGCTACACCTTC. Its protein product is CASFGLVQGNYGYTF.

The CDR3 loop reads CASRTGDSGANVLTF. CDR3 DNA sequence: TGTGCCAGCAGGACAGGGGACTCTGGGGCCAACGTCCTGACTTTC. The chain uses TRBV6-5 and TRBJ2-6, with 8 bases matching TRBD1. V gave up 6 bases and J gave up 0 bases; unmatched junction bases: 1. The CDR3 has 15 residues. The V gene's germline CDR1 is MNHEY and CDR2 SVGAGI.

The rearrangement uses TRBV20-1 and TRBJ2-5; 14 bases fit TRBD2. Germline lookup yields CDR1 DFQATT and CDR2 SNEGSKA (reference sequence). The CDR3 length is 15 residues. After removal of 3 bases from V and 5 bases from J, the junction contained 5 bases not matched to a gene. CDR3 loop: CSASVRTSGRETQYF. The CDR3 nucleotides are TGCAGTGCTAGTGTACGGACTAGCGGGAGGGAGACCCAGTACTTC.

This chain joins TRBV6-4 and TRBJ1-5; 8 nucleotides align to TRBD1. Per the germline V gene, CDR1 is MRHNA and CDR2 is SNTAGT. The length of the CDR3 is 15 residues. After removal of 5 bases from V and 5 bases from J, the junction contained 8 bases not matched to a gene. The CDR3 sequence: CASSTTGGRDQPQHF. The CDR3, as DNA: TGTGCCAGCAGTACTACAGGGGGACGAGATCAGCCCCAGCATTTT.